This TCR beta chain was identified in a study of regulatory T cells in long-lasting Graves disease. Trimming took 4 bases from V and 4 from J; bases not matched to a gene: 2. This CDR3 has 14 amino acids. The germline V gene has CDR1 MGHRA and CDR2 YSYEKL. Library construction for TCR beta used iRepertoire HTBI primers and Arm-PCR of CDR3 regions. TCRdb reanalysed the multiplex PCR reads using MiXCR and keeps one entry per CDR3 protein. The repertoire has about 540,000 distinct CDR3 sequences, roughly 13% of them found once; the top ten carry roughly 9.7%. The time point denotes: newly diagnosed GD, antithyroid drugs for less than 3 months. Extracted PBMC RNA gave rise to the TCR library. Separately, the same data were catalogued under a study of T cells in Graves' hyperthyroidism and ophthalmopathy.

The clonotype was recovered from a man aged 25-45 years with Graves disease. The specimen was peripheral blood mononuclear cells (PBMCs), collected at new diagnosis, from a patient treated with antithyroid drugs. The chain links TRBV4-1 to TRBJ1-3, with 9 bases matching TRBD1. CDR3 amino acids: CASSRQGEGNTIYF. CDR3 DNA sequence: TGCGCCAGCAGCCGACAGGGGGAAGGAAACACCATATATTTT.